This is a list of T cell receptor beta chains from one sample in a study of regulatory T cells in long-lasting Graves disease. In TCRdb, the multiplex PCR reads were re-called with MiXCR into one record per CDR3 protein. Among 400,000 to 550,000 distinct CDR3 sequences, 16% were seen once, and the ten largest hold approximately 22%. The same data also went into a second study, on T cells in Graves' hyperthyroidism and ophthalmopathy.

Sequencing was performed on peripheral blood mononuclear cells (PBMCs), taken at new diagnosis, from a patient treated with antithyroid drugs. These receptor sequences come from a woman between 18 and 30 years old with Graves disease. The CDR3 runs from the conserved cysteine through the conserved F or W. Fields, in order: J gene, D gene, clone size, V gene, CDR3 protein, CDR3 DNA. D genes are given only for firm matches. A row's size may be missing; if present it is once, few, many or a size class.

>TRBJ2-7|TRBD2|few|TRBV30
CGGLAGGEQYF
TGTGGCGGACTAGCGGGAGGGGAGCAGTACTTC
>TRBJ2-2|NA|many|TRBV28
CASSLYRTNTGELFF
TGTGCCAGCAGTTTATACCGGACTAACACCGGGGAGCTGTTTTTT
>TRBJ2-3|TRBD1|few|TRBV9
CASSPKGYWDRGTDTQYF
TGTGCCAGCAGCCCGAAGGGGTACTGGGACAGGGGGACAGATACGCAGTATTTT
>TRBJ2-7|TRBD2|many|TRBV12-3/TRBV12-4
CASSSSGYTYEQYF
TGTGCCAGCAGTTCTAGCGGTTATACCTACGAGCAGTACTTC
>TRBJ2-2|NA|NA|TRBV5-1
CASSPYPSAAGELFF
TGCGCCAGCAGCCCGTACCCTAGCGCGGCCGGGGAGCTGTTTTTT
>TRBJ1-4|NA|many|TRBV28
CASTTRVNEKLFF
TGTGCCAGCACCACCCGTGTGAATGAAAAACTGTTTTTT
>TRBJ2-4|TRBD2|few|TRBV29-1
CSVWTSGIAKNIQYF
TGCAGCGTCTGGACTAGCGGGATTGCCAAAAACATTCAGTACTTC
>TRBJ2-7|NA|many|TRBV20-1
CSAVPRTNRYEQYF
TGCAGTGCTGTTCCCCGGACCAACCGGTACGAGCAGTACTTC
>TRBJ2-7|NA|many|TRBV7-9
CASSLYGGLYEQYF
TGTGCCAGCAGCTTATATGGGGGGCTCTACGAGCAGTACTTC
>TRBJ2-1|NA|few|TRBV6-1
CASNPTGQYNEQFF
TGTGCCAGCAACCCCACAGGGCAGTACAATGAGCAGTTCTTC
>TRBJ1-1|NA|many|TRBV27
CASREAENTEAFF
TGTGCCAGCAGAGAGGCAGAGAACACTGAAGCTTTCTTT
>TRBJ2-5|NA|many|TRBV11-2
CASSLGWGQETQYF
TGTGCCAGCAGCTTGGGATGGGGGCAAGAGACCCAGTACTTC
>TRBJ2-7|TRBD2|few|TRBV27
CASSLYSSGSSYEQYF
TGTGCCAGCAGTTTATATTCTAGCGGGAGTTCCTACGAGCAGTACTTC
>TRBJ2-1|NA|many|TRBV28
CASSLPGYEQFF
TGTGCCAGCAGTTTACCAGGGTACGAGCAGTTCTTC
>TRBJ1-1|NA|many|TRBV9
CASSVGWADTEAFF
TGTGCCAGCAGCGTAGGATGGGCGGACACTGAAGCTTTCTTT
>TRBJ1-1|NA|NA|TRBV7-8
CASSPGVGGANTEAFF
TGTGCCAGCAGCCCGGGGGTCGGGGGGGCGAACACTGAAGCTTTCTTT
>TRBJ2-7|TRBD2|NA|TRBV2
CASAVGSSGRSYEQYF
TGTGCCAGCGCAGTGGGAAGTAGCGGGAGGTCATACGAGCAGTACTTC
>TRBJ2-1|NA|many|TRBV20-1
CSARDPSGGYNEQFF
TGCAGTGCTAGAGATCCCTCTGGCGGATACAATGAGCAGTTCTTC
>TRBJ1-5|NA|many|TRBV2
CASCWTEDQPQHF
TGTGCCAGCTGCTGGACAGAGGATCAGCCCCAGCATTTT
>TRBJ2-3|TRBD2|few|TRBV20-1
CSARRLAGGGYTQYF
TGCAGTGCGCGGCGACTAGCGGGAGGGGGGTATACGCAGTATTTT
>TRBJ2-1|TRBD2|few|TRBV27
CASSLGSGRKNEQFF
TGTGCCAGCAGTTTAGGTAGCGGGAGGAAGAATGAGCAGTTCTTC
>TRBJ2-1|TRBD1|few|TRBV30
CAWSPGTGAYNEQFF
TGTGCCTGGAGTCCCGGGACAGGGGCTTACAATGAGCAGTTCTTC
>TRBJ2-7|TRBD1|few|TRBV5-5
CASSLGQGRYEQYF
TGTGCCAGCAGCTTGGGACAGGGGAGGTACGAGCAGTACTTC
>TRBJ2-3|NA|NA|TRBV20-1
CSARDPVRGADTQYF
TGCAGTGCTAGAGACCCCGTGAGGGGCGCAGATACGCAGTATTTT
>TRBJ2-1|TRBD2|NA|TRBV7-9
CASSLDGLAGVNEQFF
TGTGCCAGCAGCTTAGATGGACTAGCGGGAGTTAATGAGCAGTTCTTC
>TRBJ2-5|TRBD2|many|TRBV12-3/TRBV12-4
CASRGTSALQETQYF
TGTGCCAGCAGGGGGACTAGCGCCCTACAAGAGACCCAGTACTTC
>TRBJ2-7|TRBD1|many|TRBV5-1
CASSEPGQNYEQYF
TGCGCCAGCAGCGAACCGGGACAGAACTACGAGCAGTACTTC
>TRBJ2-7|TRBD2|many|TRBV11-1
CASSVRLAGEPSYEQYF
TGTGCCAGCAGCGTAAGACTAGCGGGAGAACCGTCCTACGAGCAGTACTTC
>TRBJ1-3|NA|few|TRBV7-2
CASSPAWVLSGNTIYF
TGTGCCAGCAGCCCTGCCTGGGTCCTTTCGGGAAACACCATATATTTT
>TRBJ1-1|TRBD1|NA|TRBV7-2
CASSLGTGGVGITEAFF
TGTGCCAGCAGCTTAGGGACAGGGGGAGTGGGGATCACTGAAGCTTTCTTT
>TRBJ1-1|NA|many|TRBV6-2/TRBV6-3
CASSEVATGLNTEAFF
TGTGCCAGCAGTGAAGTGGCGACAGGACTGAACACTGAAGCTTTCTTT
>TRBJ2-7|NA|NA|TRBV30
CAWTIGPTAVYEQYF
TGTGCCTGGACCATCGGGCCTACAGCAGTTTACGAGCAGTACTTC
>TRBJ2-2|TRBD2|few|TRBV5-1
CASSREGLAGELFF
TGCGCCAGCAGCCGGGAGGGCCTGGCCGGGGAGCTGTTTTTT
>TRBJ2-3|NA|many|TRBV28
CASSGIRISTAADTQYF
TGTGCCAGCAGTGGGATTCGGATCTCTACGGCCGCAGATACGCAGTATTTT
>TRBJ1-6|NA|few|TRBV19
CASRAPTPTVGPLHF
TGTGCCAGTAGAGCCCCAACGCCGACTGTAGGACCCCTCCACTTT
>TRBJ2-3|TRBD1|NA|TRBV25-1
CASSGGGTGGVNTQYF
TGTGCCAGCAGTGGGGGCGGTACAGGGGGAGTGAATACGCAGTATTTT
>TRBJ1-2|TRBD1|few|TRBV20-1
CSARGPGRGRTFGYGYTF
TGCAGTGCTAGAGGTCCCGGCAGGGGGCGCACCTTTGGGTATGGCTACACCTTC
>TRBJ2-5|NA|many|TRBV7-2
CASSLEPGRETQYF
TGTGCCAGCAGCTTAGAACCGGGCCGGGAGACCCAGTACTTC
>TRBJ1-1|TRBD1|many|TRBV9
CASSVLDRVGTEAFF
TGTGCCAGCAGCGTCTTGGACAGGGTGGGCACTGAAGCTTTCTTT
>TRBJ2-7|NA|few|TRBV27
CASSLFGQQYF
TGTGCCAGCAGTTTATTTGGGCAGCAGTACTTC
>TRBJ2-4|NA|few|TRBV12-3/TRBV12-4
CASSQVAGEINIQYF
TGTGCCAGCAGCCAAGTCGCGGGTGAGATCAACATTCAGTACTTC
>TRBJ1-2|NA|few|TRBV6-5
CASSYPDSINYGYTF
TGTGCCAGCAGTTACCCGGACAGTATTAACTATGGCTACACCTTC
>TRBJ1-1|NA|many|TRBV18
CASSPLWEGRTTEAFF
TGTGCCAGCTCACCACTATGGGAGGGGAGGACCACTGAAGCTTTCTTT
>TRBJ2-3|NA|NA|TRBV5-1
CASTRRDDTDTQYF
TGCGCCAGCACTCGACGGGACGACACAGATACGCAGTATTTT
>TRBJ2-5|NA|many|TRBV2
CASTPKSATGTQYF
TGTGCCAGCACCCCCAAAAGCGCCACGGGTACCCAGTACTTC
>TRBJ2-2|TRBD2|many|TRBV20-1
CSATPRLAGETGELFF
TGCAGTGCTACGCCCCGACTAGCGGGAGAGACCGGGGAGCTGTTTTTT
>TRBJ1-6|NA|few|TRBV7-2
CASSLQTRSYNSPLHF
TGTGCCAGCAGCTTACAAACCCGCTCCTATAATTCACCCCTCCACTTT
>TRBJ1-5|NA|NA|TRBV11-2
CAFNQPQHF
TGTGCGTTCAATCAGCCCCAGCATTTT
>TRBJ2-1|TRBD2|few|TRBV30
CAWSIWREGPNEQFF
TGTGCCTGGAGTATTTGGCGGGAGGGCCCCAATGAGCAGTTCTTC
>TRBJ2-5|NA|many|TRBV20-1
CSASGVIQETQYF
TGCAGTGCTAGCGGGGTGATCCAAGAGACCCAGTACTTC
>TRBJ2-7|TRBD1|many|TRBV20-1
CSASLVGQIYEQYF
TGCAGTGCTAGCTTGGTGGGACAGATCTACGAGCAGTACTTC
>TRBJ2-7|NA|few|TRBV7-9
CASSLDQGRNEQYF
TGTGCCAGCAGCTTAGATCAGGGGAGAAACGAGCAGTACTTC
>TRBJ2-1|NA|many|TRBV6-9
CASSYSGSYEQFF
TGTGCCAGCAGTTACTCTGGCAGCTATGAGCAGTTCTTC
>TRBJ2-1|NA|many|TRBV12-3/TRBV12-4
CASSLRGIADEQFF
TGTGCCAGCAGCTTACGAGGGATAGCGGATGAGCAGTTCTTC